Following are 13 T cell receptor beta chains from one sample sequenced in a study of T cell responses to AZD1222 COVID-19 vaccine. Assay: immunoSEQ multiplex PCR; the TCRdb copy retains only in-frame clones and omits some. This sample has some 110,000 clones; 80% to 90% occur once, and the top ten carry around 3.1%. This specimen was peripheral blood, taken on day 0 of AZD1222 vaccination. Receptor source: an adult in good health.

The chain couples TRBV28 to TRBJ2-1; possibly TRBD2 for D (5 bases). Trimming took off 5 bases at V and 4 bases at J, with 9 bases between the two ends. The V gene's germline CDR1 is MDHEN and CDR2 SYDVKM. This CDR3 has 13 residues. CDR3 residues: CASSLGLYNEQFF. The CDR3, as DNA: TGTGCCAGCAGTCTCGGACTTTACAATGAGCAGTTCTTC. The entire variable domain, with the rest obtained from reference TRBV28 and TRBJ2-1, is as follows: DVKVTQSSRYLVKRTGEKVFLECVQDMDHENMFWYRQDPGLGLRLIYFSYDVKMKEKGDIPEGYSVSREKKERFSLILESASTNQTSMYLCASSLGLYNEQFFGPGTRLTVL.

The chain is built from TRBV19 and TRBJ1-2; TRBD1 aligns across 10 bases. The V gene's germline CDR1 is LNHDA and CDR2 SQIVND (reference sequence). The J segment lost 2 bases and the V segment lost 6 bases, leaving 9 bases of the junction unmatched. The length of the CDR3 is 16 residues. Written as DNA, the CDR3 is TGTGCCAGTAGACCAAGGGACAGGGGATACAACTATGGCTACACCTTC. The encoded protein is CASRPRDRGYNYGYTF.

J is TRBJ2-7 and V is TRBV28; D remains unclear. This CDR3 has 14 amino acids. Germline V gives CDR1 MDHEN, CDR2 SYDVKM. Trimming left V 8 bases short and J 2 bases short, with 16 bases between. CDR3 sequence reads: CASWNRAATYEQYF. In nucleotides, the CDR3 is TGTGCCAGCTGGAATCGGGCGGCGACCTACGAGCAGTACTTC.

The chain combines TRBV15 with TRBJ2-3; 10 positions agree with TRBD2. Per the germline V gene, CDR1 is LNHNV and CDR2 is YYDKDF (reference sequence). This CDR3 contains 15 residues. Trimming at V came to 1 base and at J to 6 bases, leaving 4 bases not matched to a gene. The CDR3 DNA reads TGTGCCACCAGCAGAGGAAGCGGGGGGGCCGATACGCAGTATTTT. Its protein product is CATSRGSGGADTQYF.

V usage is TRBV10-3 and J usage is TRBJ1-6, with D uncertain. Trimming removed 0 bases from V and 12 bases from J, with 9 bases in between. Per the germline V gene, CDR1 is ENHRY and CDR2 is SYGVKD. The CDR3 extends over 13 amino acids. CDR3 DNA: TGTGCCATCAGTGAGTCGGCAGCGGGACCCCTCCACTTT. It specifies CAISESAAGPLHF.

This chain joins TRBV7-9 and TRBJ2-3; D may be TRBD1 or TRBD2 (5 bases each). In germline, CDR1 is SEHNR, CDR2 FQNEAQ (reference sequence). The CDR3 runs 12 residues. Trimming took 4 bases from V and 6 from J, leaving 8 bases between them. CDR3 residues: CASSSWDDTQYF. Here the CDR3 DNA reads TGTGCCAGCAGCTCCTGGGACGATACGCAGTATTTT.

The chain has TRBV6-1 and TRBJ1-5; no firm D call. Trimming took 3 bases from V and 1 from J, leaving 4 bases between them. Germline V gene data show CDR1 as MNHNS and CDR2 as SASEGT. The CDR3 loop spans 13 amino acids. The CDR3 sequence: CASSEGSNQPQHF. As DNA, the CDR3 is TGTGCCAGCAGTGAGGGCAGCAATCAGCCCCAGCATTTT.

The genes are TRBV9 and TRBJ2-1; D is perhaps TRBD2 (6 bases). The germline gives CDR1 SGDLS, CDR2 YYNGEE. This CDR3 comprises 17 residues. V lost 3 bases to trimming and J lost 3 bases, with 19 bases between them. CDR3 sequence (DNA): TGTGCCAGCAGCGATAGTTCCGACCCCGGGGGCTACAATGAGCAGTTCTTC. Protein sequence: CASSDSSDPGGYNEQFF.

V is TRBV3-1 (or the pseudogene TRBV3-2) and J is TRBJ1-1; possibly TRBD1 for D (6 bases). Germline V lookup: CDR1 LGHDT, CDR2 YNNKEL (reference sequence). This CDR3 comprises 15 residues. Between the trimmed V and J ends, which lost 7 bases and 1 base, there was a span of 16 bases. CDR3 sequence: CASTRTGRRNTEAFF. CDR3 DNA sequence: TGTGCCAGCACACGAACAGGGAGGAGGAACACTGAAGCTTTCTTT.

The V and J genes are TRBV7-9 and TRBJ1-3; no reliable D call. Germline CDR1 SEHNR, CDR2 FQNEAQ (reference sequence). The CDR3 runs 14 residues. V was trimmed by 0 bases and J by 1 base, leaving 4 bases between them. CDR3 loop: CASSLARSGNTIYF. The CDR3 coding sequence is TGTGCCAGCAGCTTAGCTAGGTCTGGAAACACCATATATTTT.

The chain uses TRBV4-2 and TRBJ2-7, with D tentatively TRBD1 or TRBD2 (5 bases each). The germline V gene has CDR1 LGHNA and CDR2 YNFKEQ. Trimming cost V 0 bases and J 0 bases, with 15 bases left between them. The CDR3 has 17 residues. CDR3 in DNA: TGTGCCAGCAGCCAAGATACGGGGCGGCAGGGCTCCTACGAGCAGTACTTC. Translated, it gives CASSQDTGRQGSYEQYF.

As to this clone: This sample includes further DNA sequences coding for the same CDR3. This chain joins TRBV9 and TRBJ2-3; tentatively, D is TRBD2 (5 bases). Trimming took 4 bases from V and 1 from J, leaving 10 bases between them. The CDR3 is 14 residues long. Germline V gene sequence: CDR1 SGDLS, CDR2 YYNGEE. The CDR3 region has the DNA TGTGCCAGCAGCCCCGCGGGCGGCACAGATACGCAGTATTTT. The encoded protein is CASSPAGGTDTQYF.

The CDR3 loop is CASSLAFWGQETQYF. CDR3 nucleotides: TGTGCCAGCAGCTTAGCCTTCTGGGGGCAAGAGACCCAGTACTTC. The rearrangement uses TRBV7-8 and TRBJ2-5; D assignment may be TRBD1 or TRBD2 (5 bases each). This CDR3 comprises 15 residues. Trimming took 0 bases from V and 2 from J, leaving 10 bases between them. The germline V gene encodes CDR1 SGHVS and CDR2 FQNEAQ. The full variable domain, rest sourced from reference TRBV7-8 and TRBJ2-5, is GAGVSQSPRYKVAKRGQDVALRCDPISGHVSLFWYQQALGQGPEFLTYFQNEAQLDKSGLPSDRFFAERPEGSVSTLKIQRTQQEDSAVYLCASSLAFWGQETQYFGPGTRLLVL.